Here is one TCR beta chain with its context. This clonotype has a count of ten or more. Its binding antigen is unknown. No much larger clone is present one base from it, and per-base qualities are unavailable. V and J lose 2 bases and 3 bases, and a span of 5 bases separates them. The CDR3 holds 12 amino acids from the cysteine to the phenylalanine. CDR3 DNA only is kept here, 36 bases in frame from base 1. The germline V gene (reference sequence) yields SGHAT for CDR1 and FQDESV for CDR2. Library method: 5' RACE. The reads were generated on a NextSeq 500. The TCR library protocol attached unique molecular identifiers to individual cDNA molecules to correct for sequencing error and PCR bias. Sequencing covered both TCR alpha and beta chains, and within each sample the abundances of alpha and beta sequences were tightly co-correlated. As for the authors' bioinformatics: V gene, J gene and CDR3 annotation of TCR sequences was performed with Decombinator V4. Expanded TCRs were defined as changing significantly between any two time points under a Poisson model with p below 0.0001. Abundances of TCRs were expressed as counts per million after normalisation to the total number of TCRs sequenced in each sample. MAIT TCRs were defined by TRAV1-2 paired with TRAJ12, TRAJ20 or TRAJ33, and iNKT TCRs by TRAV10 paired with TRAJ18. VDJdb, accessed 1 November 2021, was searched for CMV, EBV and SARS-CoV-2 annotated TCRs, excluding TCRs annotated for multiple antigens. TCRdb applied fastp at Q25 and MiXCR to the public reads, then kept only in-frame beta chains. Each entry merges the rows of one CDR3 protein and shows their most common DNA and genes. Here the V and J calls rest on TCRdb's processing, not on the authors' analysis. The sample table contains roughly 38,000 distinct CDR3 sequences; only one count was recorded for about 5.6% of them. The top ten clonotypes cover 7% to 9.5% of the sample.

The data stem from a study of early T cells in non-severe SARS-CoV-2 infection (dated by TCRdb to the early 2020s). The study in broad terms: TCR sequencing used bulk RNA from unsorted whole blood, so alpha and beta chains could not be paired. What the authors observed across the whole study: Matching against VDJdb was skewed toward anti-spike CD8 responses, likely underestimated virus-specific expansions, and missed private and CD4 specificities.

Set within a cohort of healthcare workers in London, UK, this nested case-control study involved weekly PCR testing of nasopharyngeal swabs along with blood sampling. Healthcare workers were enrolled in the week of the UK lockdown, from 23 to 31 March 2020, and were followed every week for up to roughly 15 weeks. The chain couples TRBV11-1 to TRBJ2-7, with no confident D gene call. Source material: whole blood. The receptor's source is an adult who was a healthcare worker with PCR-confirmed SARS-CoV-2 infection or an uninfected control (not recorded which). CDR3 reads: CASSLLSYEQYF. The base sequence is TGTGCCAGCAGCTTACTTAGCTACGAGCAGTACTTC.